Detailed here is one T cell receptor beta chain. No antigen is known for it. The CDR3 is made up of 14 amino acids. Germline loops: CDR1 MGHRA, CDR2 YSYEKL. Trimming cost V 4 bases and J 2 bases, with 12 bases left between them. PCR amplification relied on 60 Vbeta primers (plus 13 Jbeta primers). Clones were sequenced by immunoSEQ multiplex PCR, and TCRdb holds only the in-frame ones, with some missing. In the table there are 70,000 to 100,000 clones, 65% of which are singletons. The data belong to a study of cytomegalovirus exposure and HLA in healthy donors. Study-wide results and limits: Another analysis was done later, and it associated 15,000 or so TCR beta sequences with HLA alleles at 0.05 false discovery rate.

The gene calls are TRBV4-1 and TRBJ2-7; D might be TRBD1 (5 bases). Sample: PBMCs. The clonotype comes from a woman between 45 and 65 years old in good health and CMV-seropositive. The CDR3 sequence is CASSPDSYTYEQYF. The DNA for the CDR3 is TGCGCCAGCAGCCCTGACAGCTATACCTACGAGCAGTACTTC.